This T cell receptor (beta chain) was recorded in a study of regulatory T cells in long-lasting Graves disease. Study context: Those Graves' patients who were newly diagnosed had been on antithyroid drugs under 3 months.

Time point in this sample: newly diagnosed GD, antithyroid drugs for less than 3 months. TCR sequences were obtained from RNA taken from PBMCs. From an endocrinology department in Xi'an, China, came the patients. CDR3-region Arm-PCR and iRepertoire HTBI primers produced the TCR beta libraries. MiXCR, applied by TCRdb to the multiplex PCR reads, yields one record per CDR3 protein. The repertoire holds fewer than 350,000 distinct CDR3 sequences, roughly 18% seen once, with about 40% in the top ten. This clonotype was counted many times. The CDR3 is 12 residues long. With 8 bases removed from V and 10 bases from J, the gap between germline ends came to 12 bases.

The sequence came from a female donor with Graves disease. The sequenced sample was peripheral blood mononuclear cells (PBMCs), obtained at new diagnosis, from a patient treated with antithyroid drugs. The gene calls are TRBV12-3 or TRBV12-4 and TRBJ1-6, with D unclear. CDR3 sequence (DNA): TGTGCCAGCTCATGGCTGGGCTCACCCCTCCACTTT. It translates to CASSWLGSPLHF.